Shown below are 2 T cell receptor beta chains from a single sample sequenced in a study of shared clonotypes between healthy human individuals. This table comes from immunoSEQ multiplex PCR, and its TCRdb copy is limited to in-frame clones, with some not included. The repertoire includes fewer than 1.4 million clones, around 78% of them detected once, and roughly 0.55% sits in the top ten. What was sequenced was memory CD4+ T cells from PBMCs. The sample's subset: CD45RA-negative fraction. Receptor source: a man aged 18 to 29 in good health. Some clones in this sample may be carry-over from other donors' samples.

This clone was recorded a few times. V and J are TRBV6-6 and TRBJ2-1; the match to TRBD2 covers 8 bases. The CDR3 runs 15 residues. The V gene end was trimmed by 6 bases and the J gene end by 7 bases; junction bases not matched to a gene: 11. The germline V gene has CDR1 MNHNY and CDR2 SVGAGI (reference sequence). The CDR3, as DNA: TGTGCCAGCAGCCCCCGGGGGGGAGTCGGGAATGAGCAGTTCTTC. It specifies CASSPRGGVGNEQFF.

This clone was seen a handful of times. V is TRBV5-6 and J is TRBJ1-1; D call uncertain. The CDR3 runs 14 residues. With 2 bases removed from V and 1 base from J, the gap between germline ends came to 9 bases. Germline lookup yields CDR1 SGHDT and CDR2 YYEEEE. The CDR3 nucleotides are TGTGCCAGCAGCTTCCCCGGTCGGAACACTGAAGCTTTCTTT. This translates into CASSFPGRNTEAFF.